Reported below is one T cell receptor (beta chain). The sample is drawn from a study of CD8+ T cells in alopecia areata. Peripheral blood and lesional scalp punch biopsies were taken from alopecia areata patients. cDNA reverse transcribed from extracted RNA served as the sequencing template. The method was immunoSEQ multiplex PCR; TCRdb's version includes in-frame clones alone and lacks a portion of them. The sample contains about 140,000 clones, about half of which appear only once. Germline CDR1 and CDR2: LNHNV and YYDKDF (reference sequence). The ends were cut back, 0 bases at V and 7 bases at J, with 7 bases in the middle. The length of the CDR3 is 13 residues.

This rearrangement joins TRBV15 to TRBJ1-5, with unresolved D. Here the sequenced sample was CD4+ T cells sorted from blood, taken at week 0. This receptor was identified in a human donor with alopecia areata. In DNA form, the CDR3 reads TGTGCCACCAGCAGAGATCGGGAGCAGCCCCAGCATTTT. Residues: CATSRDREQPQHF.